These T cell receptor beta chains were read from a single sample in a study of blood T cell repertoires in COVID-19. Profiled with immunoSEQ multiplex PCR; TCRdb holds only in-frame clones, not every one. The sample has a few hundred thousand clones, 70% to 90% seen once. The sequencing input was peripheral blood. All receptors derive from a woman aged 25-40 years with acute or convalescent COVID-19. Both conserved end residues are part of each CDR3. Each record gives: D gene, clone size, J gene, V gene, CDR3 protein, CDR3 DNA. A D gene is named only where the DNA matches it firmly. For some rows the clone size is stated as once, few or many, or as a class when expanded; others skip it.

D gene: TRBD2; clone size: once; J gene: TRBJ2-1; V gene: TRBV3-1/TRBV3-2; CDR3 protein: CASSQDPTGLAGASYNEQFF; CDR3 DNA: TGTGCCAGCAGCCAAGATCCCACAGGACTAGCGGGAGCCTCCTACAATGAGCAGTTCTTC
D gene: TRBD2; clone size: .; J gene: TRBJ2-1; V gene: TRBV4-3; CDR3 protein: CASSQEGVGLATLQQFF; CDR3 DNA: TGCGCCAGCAGCCAAGAGGGTGTCGGACTAGCGACTTTACAGCAGTTCTTC
D gene: .; clone size: .; J gene: TRBJ2-6; V gene: TRBV20-1; CDR3 protein: CSASDLLSGANVLTF; CDR3 DNA: TGCAGTGCTAGTGACCTCCTCTCTGGGGCCAACGTCCTGACTTTC
D gene: .; clone size: .; J gene: TRBJ1-1; V gene: TRBV19; CDR3 protein: CASSYRVNTEAFF; CDR3 DNA: TGTGCCAGTAGTTACAGGGTCAACACTGAAGCTTTCTTT
D gene: .; clone size: .; J gene: TRBJ2-2; V gene: TRBV30; CDR3 protein: CAWSLSNTGELFF; CDR3 DNA: TGTGCCTGGAGTCTGTCGAACACCGGGGAGCTGTTTTTT
D gene: .; clone size: .; J gene: TRBJ1-2; V gene: TRBV6-5; CDR3 protein: CASSYLGRGDGYTF; CDR3 DNA: TGTGCCAGCAGTTACTTAGGCAGGGGCGATGGCTACACCTTC
D gene: TRBD2; clone size: .; J gene: TRBJ2-1; V gene: TRBV7-2; CDR3 protein: CASSVPSGRVNEQFF; CDR3 DNA: TGTGCCAGCAGCGTACCTAGCGGGAGAGTAAATGAGCAGTTCTTC
D gene: TRBD2; clone size: .; J gene: TRBJ2-3; V gene: TRBV18; CDR3 protein: CASSPREAGPMGDTQYF; CDR3 DNA: TGTGCCAGCTCACCACGGGAAGCGGGACCCATGGGGGATACGCAGTATTTT
D gene: .; clone size: .; J gene: TRBJ2-7; V gene: TRBV24-1; CDR3 protein: CATSDPGGEQYF; CDR3 DNA: TGTGCCACCAGTGACCCAGGAGGGGAGCAGTACTTC
D gene: .; clone size: few; J gene: TRBJ2-2; V gene: TRBV19; CDR3 protein: CASSISGELFF; CDR3 DNA: TGTGCCAGTAGTATATCTGGGGAGCTGTTTTTT
D gene: TRBD1; clone size: .; J gene: TRBJ1-3; V gene: TRBV7-2; CDR3 protein: CASSLVPAGTAGNTIYF; CDR3 DNA: TGTGCCAGCAGCTTAGTACCCGCCGGGACAGCCGGAAACACCATATATTTT
D gene: .; clone size: .; J gene: TRBJ2-1; V gene: TRBV6-5; CDR3 protein: CASSQAGNEQFF; CDR3 DNA: TGTGCCAGCAGCCAAGCGGGCAATGAGCAGTTCTTC
D gene: TRBD2; clone size: .; J gene: TRBJ2-7; V gene: TRBV7-2; CDR3 protein: CASSYTRGVPYEQYF; CDR3 DNA: TGTGCCAGCAGCTATACTCGGGGGGTCCCCTACGAGCAGTACTTC
D gene: TRBD2; clone size: .; J gene: TRBJ2-1; V gene: TRBV9; CDR3 protein: CASSLSGIGYNEQFF; CDR3 DNA: TGTGCCAGCAGCCTTAGCGGGATAGGGTACAATGAGCAGTTCTTC
D gene: .; clone size: .; J gene: TRBJ2-1; V gene: TRBV7-2; CDR3 protein: CASSLTRSFMNNEQFF; CDR3 DNA: TGTGCCAGCAGCTTAACCCGGTCCTTCATGAACAATGAGCAGTTCTTC
D gene: .; clone size: .; J gene: TRBJ2-3; V gene: TRBV11-2; CDR3 protein: CASSSFPAGYTDTQYF; CDR3 DNA: TGTGCCAGCAGCTCGTTTCCAGCGGGTTACACAGATACGCAGTATTTT
D gene: .; clone size: .; J gene: TRBJ2-2; V gene: TRBV27; CDR3 protein: CASSLASWGPTGELFF; CDR3 DNA: TGTGCCAGCAGTTTGGCTAGCTGGGGGCCCACCGGGGAGCTGTTTTTT
D gene: TRBD1; clone size: once; J gene: TRBJ1-4; V gene: TRBV7-9; CDR3 protein: CASSHPGQGDRTTNEKLFF; CDR3 DNA: TGTGCCAGCAGCCATCCGGGACAGGGAGATAGGACAACTAATGAAAAACTGTTTTTT
D gene: TRBD1; clone size: once; J gene: TRBJ2-3; V gene: TRBV19; CDR3 protein: CASTSGQGRTDTQYF; CDR3 DNA: TGTGCCAGTACCTCCGGACAGGGGCGGACAGATACGCAGTATTTT
D gene: .; clone size: .; J gene: TRBJ1-4; V gene: TRBV19; CDR3 protein: CASSLIGPGANEKLFF; CDR3 DNA: TGTGCCAGTAGTTTGATAGGACCGGGGGCTAATGAAAAACTGTTTTTT
D gene: TRBD2; clone size: few; J gene: TRBJ2-1; V gene: TRBV6-2/TRBV6-3; CDR3 protein: CASSALGGRGYNEQFF; CDR3 DNA: TGTGCCAGCAGTGCCTTAGGCGGGAGAGGTTACAATGAGCAGTTCTTC
D gene: .; clone size: few; J gene: TRBJ2-1; V gene: TRBV5-4; CDR3 protein: CASSPLTSHLTPEQFF; CDR3 DNA: TGTGCCAGCAGTCCTCTGACTAGTCACCTGACCCCTGAGCAGTTCTTC
D gene: TRBD1; clone size: .; J gene: TRBJ2-2; V gene: TRBV4-3; CDR3 protein: CASSQDRGPNTGELFF; CDR3 DNA: TGCGCCAGCAGCCAGGACAGGGGACCGAACACCGGGGAGCTGTTTTTT
D gene: TRBD1; clone size: .; J gene: TRBJ1-5; V gene: TRBV7-2; CDR3 protein: CASSLGTGSNQPQHF; CDR3 DNA: TGTGCCAGCAGCTTAGGGACAGGGAGCAATCAGCCCCAGCATTTT
D gene: TRBD2; clone size: .; J gene: TRBJ2-2; V gene: TRBV7-2; CDR3 protein: CASSPRTSGPTAGELFF; CDR3 DNA: TGTGCCAGCAGCCCCCGGACTAGCGGGCCGACCGCCGGGGAGCTGTTTTTT
D gene: .; clone size: .; J gene: TRBJ1-3; V gene: TRBV7-9; CDR3 protein: CASSGPSGSGNTIYF; CDR3 DNA: TGTGCCAGCAGCGGGCCTTCGGGGTCTGGAAACACCATATATTTT
D gene: .; clone size: .; J gene: TRBJ1-6; V gene: TRBV25-1; CDR3 protein: CASSGVKAQHNSPLHF; CDR3 DNA: TGTGCCAGCAGTGGGGTTAAGGCACAGCATAATTCACCCCTCCACTTT
D gene: TRBD2; clone size: .; J gene: TRBJ2-1; V gene: TRBV5-1; CDR3 protein: CASCANSGRAFNEQFF; CDR3 DNA: TGCGCCAGCTGCGCCAATAGCGGGAGGGCCTTCAATGAGCAGTTCTTC
D gene: .; clone size: once; J gene: TRBJ2-5; V gene: TRBV7-2; CDR3 protein: CASRPGVVQETQYF; CDR3 DNA: TGTGCCAGCAGACCAGGGGTTGTCCAAGAGACCCAGTACTTC
D gene: .; clone size: once; J gene: TRBJ1-4; V gene: TRBV7-2; CDR3 protein: CASSYAGEKLFF; CDR3 DNA: TGTGCCAGCAGCTACGCGGGGGAAAAACTGTTTTTT
D gene: .; clone size: .; J gene: TRBJ1-3; V gene: TRBV20-1; CDR3 protein: CSAGSGNTIYF; CDR3 DNA: TGCAGTGCTGGCTCAGGAAACACCATATATTTT
D gene: TRBD1; clone size: .; J gene: TRBJ2-7; V gene: TRBV7-9; CDR3 protein: CASSGQGRRGEQYF; CDR3 DNA: TGTGCCAGCTCCGGACAGGGAAGAAGGGGGGAGCAGTACTTC
D gene: TRBD2; clone size: .; J gene: TRBJ2-3; V gene: TRBV5-4; CDR3 protein: CASSLGLAGGTDTQYF; CDR3 DNA: TGTGCCAGCAGCTTAGGACTAGCGGGAGGCACAGATACGCAGTATTTT
D gene: .; clone size: .; J gene: TRBJ2-6; V gene: TRBV25-1; CDR3 protein: CASSERTPGANVLTF; CDR3 DNA: TGTGCCAGCAGTGAAAGGACACCCGGGGCCAACGTCCTGACTTTC
D gene: TRBD1; clone size: .; J gene: TRBJ1-3; V gene: TRBV11-2; CDR3 protein: CASSPDRGLHSGNTIYF; CDR3 DNA: TGTGCCAGCAGCCCCGACAGGGGGCTCCACTCTGGAAACACCATATATTTT
D gene: TRBD2; clone size: .; J gene: TRBJ2-1; V gene: TRBV24-1; CDR3 protein: CATSDRGSQSYNEQFF; CDR3 DNA: TGTGCCACCAGTGATCGCGGGAGCCAGTCCTACAATGAGCAGTTCTTC
D gene: TRBD2; clone size: medium-sized; J gene: TRBJ2-1; V gene: TRBV6-4; CDR3 protein: CASSDSTSGSNEQFF; CDR3 DNA: TGTGCCAGCAGTGACTCGACTAGCGGGAGCAATGAGCAGTTCTTC
D gene: TRBD1; clone size: .; J gene: TRBJ1-1; V gene: TRBV27; CDR3 protein: CASSRLRGSTNTEAFF; CDR3 DNA: TGTGCCAGCAGTCGCCTCAGGGGGTCGACGAACACTGAAGCTTTCTTT
D gene: TRBD1; clone size: few; J gene: TRBJ1-1; V gene: TRBV4-1; CDR3 protein: CASSPIGQVEAEAFF; CDR3 DNA: TGCGCCAGCAGCCCAATCGGACAGGTTGAAGCTGAAGCTTTCTTT
D gene: TRBD2; clone size: .; J gene: TRBJ2-1; V gene: TRBV14; CDR3 protein: CASSLRTSGRSPYNEQFF; CDR3 DNA: TGTGCCAGCAGCCTAAGGACTAGCGGGAGATCTCCCTACAATGAGCAGTTCTTC
D gene: TRBD2; clone size: once; J gene: TRBJ2-7; V gene: TRBV24-1; CDR3 protein: CATSDPLAGAYEQYF; CDR3 DNA: TGTGCCACCAGTGATCCTCTAGCGGGAGCCTACGAGCAGTACTTC
D gene: .; clone size: .; J gene: TRBJ2-4; V gene: TRBV9; CDR3 protein: CASGAGHKNIQYF; CDR3 DNA: TGTGCCAGCGGTGCGGGCCACAAAAACATTCAGTACTTC
D gene: .; clone size: .; J gene: TRBJ1-6; V gene: TRBV30; CDR3 protein: CAWSVADYNSPLHF; CDR3 DNA: TGTGCCTGGAGTGTGGCTGACTATAATTCACCCCTCCACTTT
D gene: TRBD2; clone size: .; J gene: TRBJ2-7; V gene: TRBV7-2; CDR3 protein: CASSLLLATHEQYF; CDR3 DNA: TGTGCCAGCAGCCTACTACTAGCGACCCACGAGCAGTACTTC
D gene: TRBD1; clone size: .; J gene: TRBJ1-5; V gene: TRBV12-5; CDR3 protein: CASGVVQQGSNQPQHF; CDR3 DNA: TGTGCTAGTGGCGTTGTTCAACAGGGGAGCAATCAGCCCCAGCATTTT
D gene: TRBD2; clone size: .; J gene: TRBJ2-5; V gene: TRBV30; CDR3 protein: CAWMGGSLETQYF; CDR3 DNA: TGTGCCTGGATGGGAGGGAGCCTAGAGACCCAGTACTTC
D gene: .; clone size: few; J gene: TRBJ2-7; V gene: TRBV20-1; CDR3 protein: CSASTRVRTYEQYF; CDR3 DNA: TGCAGTGCTAGTACTAGGGTAAGGACCTACGAGCAGTACTTC
D gene: .; clone size: .; J gene: TRBJ2-1; V gene: TRBV19; CDR3 protein: CASSIMFGGTYNEQFF; CDR3 DNA: TGTGCCAGTAGTATTATGTTCGGCGGAACCTACAATGAGCAGTTCTTC
D gene: .; clone size: .; J gene: TRBJ2-2; V gene: TRBV7-2; CDR3 protein: CASSLWRAANTGELFF; CDR3 DNA: TGTGCCAGCAGCTTATGGCGGGCCGCGAACACCGGGGAGCTGTTTTTT
D gene: TRBD1; clone size: .; J gene: TRBJ1-1; V gene: TRBV7-2; CDR3 protein: CASSAGGMNTEAFF; CDR3 DNA: TGTGCCAGCAGCGCAGGGGGCATGAACACTGAAGCTTTCTTT
D gene: TRBD1; clone size: .; J gene: TRBJ1-2; V gene: TRBV5-5; CDR3 protein: CASSLASRDRGLNYGYTF; CDR3 DNA: TGTGCCAGCAGCTTGGCATCGAGGGACAGGGGGCTCAACTATGGCTACACCTTC
D gene: .; clone size: .; J gene: TRBJ2-5; V gene: TRBV24-1; CDR3 protein: CATSDRRPGETQYF; CDR3 DNA: TGTGCCACCAGTGATCGACGACCGGGAGAGACCCAGTACTTC
D gene: .; clone size: .; J gene: TRBJ2-7; V gene: TRBV10-1; CDR3 protein: CASSEGGAGYEQYF; CDR3 DNA: TGCGCCAGCAGTGAGGGGGGGGCCGGCTACGAGCAGTACTTC